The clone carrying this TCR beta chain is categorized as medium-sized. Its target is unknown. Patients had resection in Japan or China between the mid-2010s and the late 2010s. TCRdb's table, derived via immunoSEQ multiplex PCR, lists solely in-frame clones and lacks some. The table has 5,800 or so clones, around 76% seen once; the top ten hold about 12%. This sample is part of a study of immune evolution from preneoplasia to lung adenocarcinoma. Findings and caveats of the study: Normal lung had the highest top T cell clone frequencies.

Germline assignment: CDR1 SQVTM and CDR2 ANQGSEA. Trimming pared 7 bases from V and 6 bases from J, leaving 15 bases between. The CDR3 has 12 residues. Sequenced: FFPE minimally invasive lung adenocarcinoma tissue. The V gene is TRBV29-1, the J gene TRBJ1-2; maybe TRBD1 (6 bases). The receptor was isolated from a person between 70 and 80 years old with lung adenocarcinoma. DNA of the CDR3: TGCAGCGCCGGAGGGGGTTCGGATGGCTACACCTTC. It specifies CSAGGGSDGYTF. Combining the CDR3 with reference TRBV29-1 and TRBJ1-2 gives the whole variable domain SAVISQKPSRDICQRGTSLTIQCQVDSQVTMMFWYRQQPGQSLTLIATANQGSEATYESGFVIDKFPISRPNLTFSTLTVSNMSPEDSSIYLCSAGGGSDGYTFGSGTRLTVV.